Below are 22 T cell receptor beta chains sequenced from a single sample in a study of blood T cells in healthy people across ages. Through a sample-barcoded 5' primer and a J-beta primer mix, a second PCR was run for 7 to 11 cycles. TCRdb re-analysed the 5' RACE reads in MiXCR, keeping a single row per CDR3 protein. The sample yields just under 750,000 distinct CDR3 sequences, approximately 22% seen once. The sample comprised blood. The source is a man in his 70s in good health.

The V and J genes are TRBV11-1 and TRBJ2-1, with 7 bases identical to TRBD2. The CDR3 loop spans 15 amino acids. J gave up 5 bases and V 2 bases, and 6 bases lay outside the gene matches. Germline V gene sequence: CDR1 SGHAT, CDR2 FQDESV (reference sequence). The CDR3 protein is CASSLLGGSDNEQFF. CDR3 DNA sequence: TGTGCCAGCAGCTTATTGGGAGGGTCGGACAATGAGCAGTTCTTC.

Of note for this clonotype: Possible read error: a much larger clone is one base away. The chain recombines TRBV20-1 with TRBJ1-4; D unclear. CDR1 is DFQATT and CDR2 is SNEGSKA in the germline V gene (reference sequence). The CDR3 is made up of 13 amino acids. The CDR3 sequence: CSMVGTTNEKLFF. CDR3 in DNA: TGCTCCATGGTGGGAACAACTAATGAAAAACTGTTTTTT.

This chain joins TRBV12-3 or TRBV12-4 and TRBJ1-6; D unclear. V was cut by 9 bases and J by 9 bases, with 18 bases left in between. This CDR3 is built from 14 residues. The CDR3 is CASQGSPGLSPLHF. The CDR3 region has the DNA TGTGCCAGTCAAGGTTCTCCTGGTCTTTCACCCCTCCACTTT.

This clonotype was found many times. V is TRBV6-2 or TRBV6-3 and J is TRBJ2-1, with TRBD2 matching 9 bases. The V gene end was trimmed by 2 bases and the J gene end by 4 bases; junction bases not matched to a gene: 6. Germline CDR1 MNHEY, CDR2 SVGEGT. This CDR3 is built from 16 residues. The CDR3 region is CASSYGLAGAYNEQFF. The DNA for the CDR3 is TGTGCCAGCAGTTACGGATTAGCGGGGGCTTACAATGAGCAGTTCTTC.

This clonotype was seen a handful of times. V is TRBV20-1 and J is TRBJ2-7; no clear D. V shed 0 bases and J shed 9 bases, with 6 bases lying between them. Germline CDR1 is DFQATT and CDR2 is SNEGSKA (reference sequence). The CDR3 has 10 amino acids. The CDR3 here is CSARDVVQYF. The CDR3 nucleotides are TGCAGTGCTAGAGATGTCGTGCAGTACTTC.

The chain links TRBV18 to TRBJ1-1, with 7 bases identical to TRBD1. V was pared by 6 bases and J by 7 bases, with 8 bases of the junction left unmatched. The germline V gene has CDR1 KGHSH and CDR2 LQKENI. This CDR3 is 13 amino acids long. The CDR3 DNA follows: TGTGCCAGCTCCCCCGGGACAGAACGTGAAGCTTTCTTT. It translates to CASSPGTEREAFF.

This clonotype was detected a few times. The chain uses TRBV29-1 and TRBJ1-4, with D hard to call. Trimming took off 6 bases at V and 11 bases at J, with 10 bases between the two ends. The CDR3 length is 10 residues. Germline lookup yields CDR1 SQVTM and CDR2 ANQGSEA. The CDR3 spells CSVQDSKLFF. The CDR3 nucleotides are TGCAGCGTCCAGGACTCCAAACTGTTTTTT.

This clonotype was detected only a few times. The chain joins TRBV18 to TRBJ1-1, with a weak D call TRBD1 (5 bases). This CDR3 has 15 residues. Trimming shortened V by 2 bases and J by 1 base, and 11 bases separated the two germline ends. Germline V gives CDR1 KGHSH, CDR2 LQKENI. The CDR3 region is CASSPIYRGNTEAFF. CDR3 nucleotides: TGTGCCAGCTCACCAATTTATAGGGGGAACACTGAAGCTTTCTTT. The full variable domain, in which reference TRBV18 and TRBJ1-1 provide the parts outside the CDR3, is NAGVMQNPRHLVRRRGQEARLRCSPMKGHSHVYWYRQLPEEGLKFMVYLQKENIIDESGMPKERFSAEFPKEGPSILRIQQVVRGDSAAYFCASSPIYRGNTEAFFGQGTRLTVV.

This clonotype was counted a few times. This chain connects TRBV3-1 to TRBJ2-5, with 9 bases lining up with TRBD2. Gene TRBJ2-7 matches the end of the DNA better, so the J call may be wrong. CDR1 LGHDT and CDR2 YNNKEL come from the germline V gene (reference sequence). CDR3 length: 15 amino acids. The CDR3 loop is CASSQDRGLANEQYF. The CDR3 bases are TGTGCCAGCAGCCAAGATAGGGGACTAGCCAACGAGCAGTACTTC.

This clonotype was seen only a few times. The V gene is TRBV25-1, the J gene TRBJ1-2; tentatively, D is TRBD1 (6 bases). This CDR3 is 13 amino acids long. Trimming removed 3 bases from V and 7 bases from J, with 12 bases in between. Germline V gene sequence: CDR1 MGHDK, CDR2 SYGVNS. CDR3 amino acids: CASSDTGRGGYTF. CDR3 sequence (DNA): TGTGCCAGCAGTGACACAGGGCGTGGTGGCTACACCTTC.

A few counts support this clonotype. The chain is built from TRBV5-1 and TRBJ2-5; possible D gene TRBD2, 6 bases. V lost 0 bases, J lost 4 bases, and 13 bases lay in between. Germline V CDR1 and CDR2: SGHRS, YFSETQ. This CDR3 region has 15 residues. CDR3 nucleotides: TGCGCCAGCAGCTTGGCATCCCCGGGGGTAGAGACCCAGTACTTC. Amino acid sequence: CASSLASPGVETQYF.

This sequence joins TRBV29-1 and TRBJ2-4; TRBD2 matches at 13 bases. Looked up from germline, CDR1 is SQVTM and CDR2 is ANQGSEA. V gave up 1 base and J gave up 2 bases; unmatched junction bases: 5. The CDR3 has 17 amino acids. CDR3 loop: CSVEVGLAGVPKNIQYF. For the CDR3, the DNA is TGCAGCGTTGAAGTAGGACTAGCGGGAGTTCCCAAAAACATTCAGTACTTC.

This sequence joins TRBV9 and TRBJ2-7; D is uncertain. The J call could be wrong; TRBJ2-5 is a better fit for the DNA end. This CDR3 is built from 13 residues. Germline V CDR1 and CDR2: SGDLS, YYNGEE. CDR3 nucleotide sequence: TGTGCCAGCAGCGTAGGGACGGACGAGACCCAGTACTTC. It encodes CASSVGTDETQYF.

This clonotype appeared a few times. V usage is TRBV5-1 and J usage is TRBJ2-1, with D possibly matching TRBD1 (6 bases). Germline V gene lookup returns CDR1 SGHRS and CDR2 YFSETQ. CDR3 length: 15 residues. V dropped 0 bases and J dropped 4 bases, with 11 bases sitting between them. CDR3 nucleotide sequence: TGCGCCAGCAGCTTGGCAGGGGACCAGTACAATGAGCAGTTCTTC. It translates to CASSLAGDQYNEQFF.

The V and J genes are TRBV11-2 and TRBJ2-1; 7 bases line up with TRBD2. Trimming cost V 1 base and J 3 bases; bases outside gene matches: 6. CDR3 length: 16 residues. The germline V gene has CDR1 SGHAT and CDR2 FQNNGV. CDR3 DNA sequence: TGTGCCAGCAGCTTAGTTGGTTGGACTAGCTACAATGAGCAGTTCTTC. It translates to CASSLVGWTSYNEQFF.

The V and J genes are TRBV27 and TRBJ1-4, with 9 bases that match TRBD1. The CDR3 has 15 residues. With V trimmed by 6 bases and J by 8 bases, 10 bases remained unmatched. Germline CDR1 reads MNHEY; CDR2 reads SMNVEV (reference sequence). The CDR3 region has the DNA TGTGCCAGCAGCCCTAGAGGACAGGGGTGGGAAAAACTGTTTTTT. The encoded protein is CASSPRGQGWEKLFF.

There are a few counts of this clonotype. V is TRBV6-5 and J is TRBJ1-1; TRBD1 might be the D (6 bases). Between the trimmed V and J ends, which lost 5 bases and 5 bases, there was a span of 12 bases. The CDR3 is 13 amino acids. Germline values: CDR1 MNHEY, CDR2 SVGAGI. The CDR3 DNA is TGTGCCAGCAGTCAGGGGCGGGAGACTGAAGCTTTCTTT. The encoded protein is CASSQGRETEAFF.

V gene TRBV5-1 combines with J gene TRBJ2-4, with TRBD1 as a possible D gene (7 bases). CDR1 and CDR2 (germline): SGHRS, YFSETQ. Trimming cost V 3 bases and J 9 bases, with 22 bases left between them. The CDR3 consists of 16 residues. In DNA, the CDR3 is TGCGCCAGCAGCTGGCCCGGCGGGACAGCTACAGGCATTCAGTACTTC. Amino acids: CASSWPGGTATGIQYF.

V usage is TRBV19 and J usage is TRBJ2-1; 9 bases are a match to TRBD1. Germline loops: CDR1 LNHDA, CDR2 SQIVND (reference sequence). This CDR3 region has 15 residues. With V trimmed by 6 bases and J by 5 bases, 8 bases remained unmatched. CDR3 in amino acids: CASSTRDRAHNEQFF. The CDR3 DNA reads TGTGCCAGTAGCACCCGGGACAGGGCTCACAATGAGCAGTTCTTC.

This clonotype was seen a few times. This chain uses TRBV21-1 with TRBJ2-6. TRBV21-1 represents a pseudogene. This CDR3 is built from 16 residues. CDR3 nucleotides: TGTGCCAGCAGCAAAGCGCTTTCACCTGGGGCCAACGTCCTGACTTTC. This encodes CASSKALSPGANVLTF.

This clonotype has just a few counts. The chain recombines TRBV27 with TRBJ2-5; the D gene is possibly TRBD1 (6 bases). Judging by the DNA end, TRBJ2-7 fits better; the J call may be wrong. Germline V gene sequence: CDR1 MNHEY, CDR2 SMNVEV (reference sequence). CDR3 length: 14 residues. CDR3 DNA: TGTGCCAGCTGTAGATCAAGGGGGTCCTACGAGCAGTACTTC. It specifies CASCRSRGSYEQYF.

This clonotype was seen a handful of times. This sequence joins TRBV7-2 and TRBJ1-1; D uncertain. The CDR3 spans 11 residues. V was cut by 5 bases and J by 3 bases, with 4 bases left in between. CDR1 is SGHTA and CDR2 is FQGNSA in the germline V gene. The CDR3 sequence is CASSVHTEAFF. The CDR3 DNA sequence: TGTGCCAGCAGCGTCCACACTGAAGCTTTCTTT.